A selection of T cell receptor beta chains follows, all from one sample in a study of T cell repertoires in cytomegalovirus infection. TCRdb reprocessed the reads with MiXCR, giving one entry per CDR3 protein. Here the sample spans about 920,000 distinct CDR3 sequences, around 32% being singletons. Their antigens are not known. This specimen was cultured CD8+ T cells from PBMCs, taken from culture after CMV antigen stimulation. Receptors originate from a human donor in good health (CMV status not recorded). Some clones in this sample may be carry-over from other donors' samples. Each CDR3 is given with its conserved first and last residue. D genes are given only for firm matches. A clone size is listed for some rows: how often the clone was seen (once, few, many), or a class if it is expanded.

j_gene	d_gene	abundance	v_gene	len	CDR3aa	CDR3nt
TRBJ2-5	TRBD1	NA	TRBV7-6	16	CASSLVDRGPGETQYF	TGTGCCAGCAGCTTAGTCGACAGGGGGCCGGGAGAGACCCAGTACTTC
TRBJ1-6	TRBD1	many	TRBV7-9	13	CASGTGVASPLHF	TGTGCCAGTGGGACAGGGGTGGCTTCACCCCTCCACTTT
TRBJ1-5	NA	NA	TRBV15	14	CATSREGGIAAQHF	TGTGCCACCAGCAGAGAGGGAGGGATCGCGGCCCAGCATTTT
TRBJ1-2	NA	few	TRBV13	12	CASSSGRAGYTF	TGTGCCAGCAGCTCAGGACGGGCCGGCTACACCTTC
TRBJ1-5	TRBD1	many	TRBV19	13	CASRQGYNQPQHF	TGTGCCAGCAGACAGGGATACAATCAGCCCCAGCATTTT
TRBJ1-4	NA	NA	TRBV20-1	14	CSAPDSATNEKLFF	TGCAGTGCTCCGGACAGCGCAACTAATGAAAAACTGTTTTTT
TRBJ1-6	NA	NA	TRBV12-3/TRBV12-4	16	CASSLAGWGLNSPLHF	TGTGCCAGCAGTTTAGCGGGGTGGGGATTGAATTCACCCCTCCACTTT
TRBJ2-5	TRBD1	NA	TRBV7-9	16	CASSGWGQGARETQYF	TGTGCCAGCAGCGGATGGGGACAGGGGGCTCGGGAGACCCAGTACTTC
TRBJ1-5	NA	many	TRBV7-8	13	CASSLHRDQPQHF	TGTGCCAGCAGCTTACACAGGGATCAGCCCCAGCATTTT
TRBJ2-2	TRBD1	NA	TRBV15	15	CATSRDPGGAGELFF	TGTGCCACCAGCAGAGACCCAGGGGGTGCCGGGGAGCTGTTTTTT
TRBJ2-2	TRBD2	NA	TRBV4-3	17	CASSPGLAGGETGELFF	TGCGCCAGCAGCCCGGGGCTAGCGGGGGGCGAGACCGGGGAGCTGTTTTTT
TRBJ1-1	NA	NA	TRBV7-6	15	CASSPSGGGDTEAFF	TGTGCCAGCAGCCCCTCCGGAGGCGGGGACACTGAAGCTTTCTTT
TRBJ2-6	NA	many	TRBV7-6	18	CASSLDRQGEAGANVLTF	TGTGCCAGCAGCTTAGACCGGCAGGGGGAGGCTGGGGCCAACGTCCTGACTTTC
TRBJ2-6	NA	many	TRBV5-5	18	CASSLEGDYPSGANVLTF	TGTGCCAGCAGCTTGGAGGGGGACTACCCCTCTGGGGCCAACGTCCTGACTTTC
TRBJ1-5	TRBD1	few	TRBV27	13	CASSIGQAGPQHF	TGTGCCAGCAGTATTGGACAGGCGGGACCCCAGCATTTT
TRBJ2-1	NA	NA	TRBV9	15	CASSAGTESYNEQFF	TGTGCCAGCAGCGCCGGGACCGAATCCTACAATGAGCAGTTCTTC
TRBJ1-1	NA	NA	TRBV6-5	13	CASSISRVTEAFF	TGTGCCAGCAGCATCAGTCGAGTCACTGAAGCTTTCTTT
TRBJ2-1	NA	NA	TRBV27	15	CASSLFGDLYNEQFF	TGTGCCAGCAGTTTGTTCGGGGATCTATACAATGAGCAGTTCTTC
TRBJ1-2	TRBD1	NA	TRBV27	15	CASSGWTGDPYGYTF	TGTGCCAGCAGTGGCTGGACAGGCGATCCCTATGGCTACACCTTC
TRBJ2-7	TRBD2	NA	TRBV6-5	16	CASSYNLAGGPYEQYF	TGTGCCAGCAGTTACAATCTAGCGGGGGGACCTTACGAGCAGTACTTC
TRBJ2-3	NA	NA	TRBV13	16	CASSLAINGGTDTQYF	TGTGCCAGCAGCTTAGCTATCAACGGAGGAACAGATACGCAGTATTTT
TRBJ1-2	NA	NA	TRBV7-9	21	CASSAPWPGNHLGTIVDGYTF	TGTGCCAGCAGCGCCCCGTGGCCAGGGAATCACCTGGGGACGATCGTCGATGGCTACACCTTC
TRBJ2-3	NA	NA	TRBV10-3	10	CAIGRDTQYF	TGTGCCATAGGTCGAGATACGCAGTATTTT
TRBJ2-3	NA	few	TRBV6-2/TRBV6-3	14	CASSYSTYQDTQYF	TGTGCCAGCAGTTACTCGACTTATCAAGATACGCAGTATTTT
TRBJ2-1	TRBD2	NA	TRBV7-6	16	CASSSRLAGGRDEQFF	TGTGCCAGCAGCTCCAGACTAGCGGGGGGTAGGGATGAGCAGTTCTTC
TRBJ1-2	NA	NA	TRBV3-1	13	CASSQDMNYGYTF	TGTGCCAGCAGCCAAGATATGAACTATGGCTACACCTTC
TRBJ1-1	NA	few	TRBV19	14	CASRTDRLNTEAFF	TGTGCCAGCCGAACAGACAGATTGAACACTGAAGCTTTCTTT
TRBJ1-1	TRBD1	NA	TRBV7-9	16	CASSLLDRGPDTEAFF	TGTGCCAGCAGCTTACTGGACAGGGGTCCGGACACTGAAGCTTTCTTT
TRBJ1-2	TRBD1	few	TRBV4-1	16	CASSHPTGQVNYGYTF	TGCGCCAGCAGCCATCCCACCGGACAGGTGAACTATGGCTACACCTTC
TRBJ1-2	NA	many	TRBV6-1	14	CASSELSGNYGYTF	TGTGCCAGCAGTGAATTGTCTGGGAACTATGGCTACACCTTC
TRBJ2-3	TRBD2	NA	TRBV28	15	CASRVSGGPPDTQYF	TGTGCCAGCAGAGTTAGCGGGGGACCACCAGATACGCAGTATTTT
TRBJ1-1	NA	NA	TRBV7-9	10	CASSLQEAFF	TGTGCCAGCAGCCTGCAGGAAGCTTTCTTT